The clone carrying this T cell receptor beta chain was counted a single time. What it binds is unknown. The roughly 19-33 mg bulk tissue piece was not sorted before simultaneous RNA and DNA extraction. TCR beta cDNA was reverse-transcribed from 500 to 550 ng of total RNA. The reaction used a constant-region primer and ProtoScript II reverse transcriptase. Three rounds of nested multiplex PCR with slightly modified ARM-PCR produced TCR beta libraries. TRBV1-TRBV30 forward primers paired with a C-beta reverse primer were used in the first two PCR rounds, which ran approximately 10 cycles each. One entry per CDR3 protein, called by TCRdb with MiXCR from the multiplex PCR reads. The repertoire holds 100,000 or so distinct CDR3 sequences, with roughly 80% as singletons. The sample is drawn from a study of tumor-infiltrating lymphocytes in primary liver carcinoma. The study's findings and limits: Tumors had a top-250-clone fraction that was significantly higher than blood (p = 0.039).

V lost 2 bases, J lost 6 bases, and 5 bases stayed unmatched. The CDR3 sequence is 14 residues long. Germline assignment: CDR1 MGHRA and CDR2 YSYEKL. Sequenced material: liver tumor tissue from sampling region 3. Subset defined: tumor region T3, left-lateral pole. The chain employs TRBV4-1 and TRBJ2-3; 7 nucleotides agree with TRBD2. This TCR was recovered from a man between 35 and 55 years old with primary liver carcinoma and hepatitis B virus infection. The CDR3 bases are TGCGCCAGCAGCCAACATACAGCGGGGGATACGCAGTATTTT. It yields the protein CASSQHTAGDTQYF.